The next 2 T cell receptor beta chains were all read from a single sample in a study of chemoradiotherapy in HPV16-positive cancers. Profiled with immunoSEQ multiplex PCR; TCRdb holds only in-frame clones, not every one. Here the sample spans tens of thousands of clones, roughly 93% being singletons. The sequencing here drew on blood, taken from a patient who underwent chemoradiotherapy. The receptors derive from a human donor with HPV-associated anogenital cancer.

CDR3 bases: TGTGCCAGCTCACCGGAGCGGGAGTTTCACACCGGGGAGCTGTTTTTT. Translating gives CASSPEREFHTGELFF. V and J are TRBV18 and TRBJ2-2, with 8 bases fitting TRBD2. Germline assignment: CDR1 KGHSH and CDR2 LQKENI. The CDR3 runs 16 residues. Losses at the gene ends were 3 bases for V and 3 bases for J; bases not matched to a gene: 6.

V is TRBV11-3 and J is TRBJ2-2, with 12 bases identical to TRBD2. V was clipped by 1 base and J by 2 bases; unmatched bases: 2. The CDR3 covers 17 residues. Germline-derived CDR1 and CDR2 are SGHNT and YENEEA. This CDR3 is CASSLGLAGVNTGELFF. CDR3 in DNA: TGTGCCAGCAGCTTAGGACTAGCGGGGGTTAACACCGGGGAGCTGTTTTTT. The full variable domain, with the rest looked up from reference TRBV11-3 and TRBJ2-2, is EAGVVQSPRYKIIEKKQPVAFWCNPISGHNTLYWYLQNLGQGPELLIRYENEEAVDDSQLPKDRFSAERLKGVDSTLKIQPAELGDSAVYLCASSLGLAGVNTGELFFGEGSRLTVL.